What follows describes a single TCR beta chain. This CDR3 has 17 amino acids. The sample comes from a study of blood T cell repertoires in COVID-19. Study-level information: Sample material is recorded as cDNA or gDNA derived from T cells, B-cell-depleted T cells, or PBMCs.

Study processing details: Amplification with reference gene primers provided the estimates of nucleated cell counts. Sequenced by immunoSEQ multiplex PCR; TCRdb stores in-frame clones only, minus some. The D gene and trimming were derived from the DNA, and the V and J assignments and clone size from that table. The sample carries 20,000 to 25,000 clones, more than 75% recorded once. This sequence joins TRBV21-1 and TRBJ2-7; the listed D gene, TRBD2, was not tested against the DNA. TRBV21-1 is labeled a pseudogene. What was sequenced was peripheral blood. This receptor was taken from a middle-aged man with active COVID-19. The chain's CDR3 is CASSPSGTSGGRGEQYF. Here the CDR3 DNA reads TGTGCCAGCAGCCCCTCGGGGACTAGCGGGGGGCGGGGGGAGCAGTACTTC.